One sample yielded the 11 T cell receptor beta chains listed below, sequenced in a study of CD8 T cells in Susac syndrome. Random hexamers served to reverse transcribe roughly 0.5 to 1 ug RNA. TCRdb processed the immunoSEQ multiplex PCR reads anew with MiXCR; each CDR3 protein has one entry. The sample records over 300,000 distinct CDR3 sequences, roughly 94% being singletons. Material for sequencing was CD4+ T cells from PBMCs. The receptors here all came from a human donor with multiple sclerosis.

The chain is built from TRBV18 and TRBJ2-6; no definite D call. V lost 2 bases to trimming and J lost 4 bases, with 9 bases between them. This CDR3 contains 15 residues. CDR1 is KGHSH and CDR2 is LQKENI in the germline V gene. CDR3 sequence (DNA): TGTGCCAGCTCACCAGGGCCTCCGGGGGCCAACGTCCTGACTTTC. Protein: CASSPGPPGANVLTF.

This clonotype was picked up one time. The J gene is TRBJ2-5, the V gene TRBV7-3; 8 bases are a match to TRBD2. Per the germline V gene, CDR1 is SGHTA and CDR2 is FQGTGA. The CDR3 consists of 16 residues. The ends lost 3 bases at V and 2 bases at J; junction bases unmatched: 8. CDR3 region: CASSFGRRGEQETQYF. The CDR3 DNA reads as TGTGCCAGCAGCTTCGGGAGGCGGGGGGAGCAAGAGACCCAGTACTTC. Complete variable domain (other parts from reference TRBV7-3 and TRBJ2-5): GAGVSQTPSNKVTEKGKYVELRCDPISGHTALYWYRQSLGQGPEFLIYFQGTGAADDSGLPNDRFFAVRPEGSVSTLKIQRTERGDSAVYLCASSFGRRGEQETQYFGPGTRLLVL.

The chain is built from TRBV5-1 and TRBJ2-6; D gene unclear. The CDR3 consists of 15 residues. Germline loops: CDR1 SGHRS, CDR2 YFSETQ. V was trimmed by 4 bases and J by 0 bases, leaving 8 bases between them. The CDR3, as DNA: TGCGCCAGCAGCCTCTCGATCTCTGGGGCCAACGTCCTGACTTTC. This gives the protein CASSLSISGANVLTF.

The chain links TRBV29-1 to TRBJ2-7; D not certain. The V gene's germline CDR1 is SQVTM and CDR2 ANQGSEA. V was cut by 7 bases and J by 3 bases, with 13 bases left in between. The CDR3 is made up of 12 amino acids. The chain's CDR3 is CSAGLHDYEQYF. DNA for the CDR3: TGCAGCGCCGGGCTACATGACTACGAGCAGTACTTC.

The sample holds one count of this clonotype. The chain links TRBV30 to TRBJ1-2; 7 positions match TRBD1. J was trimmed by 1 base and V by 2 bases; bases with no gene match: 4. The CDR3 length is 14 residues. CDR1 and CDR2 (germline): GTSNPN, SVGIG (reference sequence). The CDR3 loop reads CAWSTTGFNYGYTF. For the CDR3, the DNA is TGTGCCTGGAGTACGACAGGGTTTAACTATGGCTACACCTTC.

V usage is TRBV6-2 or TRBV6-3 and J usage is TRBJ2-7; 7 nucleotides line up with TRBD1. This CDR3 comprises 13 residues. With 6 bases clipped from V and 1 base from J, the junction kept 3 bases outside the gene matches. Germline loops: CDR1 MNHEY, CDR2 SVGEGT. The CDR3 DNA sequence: TGTGCCAGCAGAGTGACAGGGTCCTACGAGCAGTACTTC. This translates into CASRVTGSYEQYF.

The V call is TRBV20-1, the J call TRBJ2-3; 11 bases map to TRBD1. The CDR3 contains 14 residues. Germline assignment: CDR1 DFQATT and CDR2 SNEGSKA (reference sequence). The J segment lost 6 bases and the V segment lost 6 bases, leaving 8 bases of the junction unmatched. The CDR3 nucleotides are TGCAGTGCCCCGGGACAGGGGGGTCCCGATACGCAGTATTTT. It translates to CSAPGQGGPDTQYF.

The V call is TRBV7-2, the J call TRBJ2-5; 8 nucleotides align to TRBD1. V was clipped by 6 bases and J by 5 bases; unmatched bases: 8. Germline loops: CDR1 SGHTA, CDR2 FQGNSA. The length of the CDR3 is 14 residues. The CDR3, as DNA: TGTGCCAGCAGTAGGACAGGGCCTCAGGAGACCCAGTACTTC. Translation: CASSRTGPQETQYF.

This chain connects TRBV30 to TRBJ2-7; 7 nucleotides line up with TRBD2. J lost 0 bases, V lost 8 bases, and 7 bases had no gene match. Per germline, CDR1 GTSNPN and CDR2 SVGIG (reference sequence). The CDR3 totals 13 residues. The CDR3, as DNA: TGTGCCCGCAGCGGGGTAACCTCCTACGAGCAGTACTTC. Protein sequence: CARSGVTSYEQYF.

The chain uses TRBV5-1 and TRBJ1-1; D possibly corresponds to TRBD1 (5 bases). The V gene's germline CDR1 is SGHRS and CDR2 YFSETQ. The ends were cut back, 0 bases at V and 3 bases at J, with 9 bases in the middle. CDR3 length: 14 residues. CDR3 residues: CASSLAGADTEAFF. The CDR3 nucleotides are TGCGCCAGCAGCTTGGCCGGGGCAGACACTGAAGCTTTCTTT.

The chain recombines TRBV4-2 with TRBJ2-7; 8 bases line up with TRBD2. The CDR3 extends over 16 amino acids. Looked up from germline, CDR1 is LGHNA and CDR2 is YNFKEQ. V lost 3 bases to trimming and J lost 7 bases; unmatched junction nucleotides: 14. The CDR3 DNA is TGTGCCAGCAGCCAGCCCGGGGGGGACTACGCTACGGAGCAGTACTTC. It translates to CASSQPGGDYATEQYF.